The T cell receptor beta chain under discussion was sequenced for a study of blood T cell repertoires in COVID-19. Overall study context: T cells, B-cell-depleted T cells, or PBMCs supplied cDNA or gDNA.

Per the original methods: Amplification of reference gene primers was used by the study to estimate nucleated cell counts. Libraries were prepared by immunoSEQ multiplex PCR; TCRdb keeps only in-frame clonotypes and omits some of them. Clone size and V and J calls were adopted from that table, with D and trimming inferred from the DNA. This sample has approximately 96,000 clones, with roughly 90% found just once. Germline-derived CDR1 and CDR2 are KGHSH and LQKENI. CDR3 length equals 15 residues. V dropped 3 bases and J dropped 2 bases, with 11 bases sitting between them. This chain joins TRBV18 and TRBJ1-3, with D tentatively TRBD1 (6 bases). The sample comprised peripheral blood. The receptor comes from a human donor with COVID-19, enrolled during active disease. The donor label of this sample is uncertain. The CDR3 nucleotides are TGTGCCAGCTCACCCGGGGGGCAGGCTGGAAACACCATATATTTT. Protein sequence: CASSPGGQAGNTIYF.